The sequence of this T cell receptor beta chain was determined in a study of blood T cell repertoires in COVID-19 (dated by TCRdb to 2018 to 2021). About the full investigation: The collaborator samples originated in the United States, Italy and Spain and spanned the acute and convalescent phases of COVID-19. The prospective study material was composed of cDNA or gDNA derived from T cells, B-cell-depleted T cells, or PBMCs. Deeply sampled blood TCRbeta repertoires from subjects exposed to, actively infected with, or recovered from COVID-19 were included in the dataset. The repertoires were made available in a free public database intended to serve as a resource for research on the immune response to SARS-CoV-2. The samples were drawn from two sources: the first 160 participants of the ongoing ImmuneRACE study, and 950 to 1,500 subjects contributed by 6 global collaborators. Nearly every sample came with metadata listing a de-identified subject ID, COVID-19 status, age in years and sex. Where available, HLA class I and class II types were taken from metadata supplied by the sample provider and were not determined by assay-based typing. Points the paper makes about the study in general: Clinical and demographic metadata were provided uncurated, with the amount varying by source and participant.

Reading the germline V gene gives CDR1 SGHTA and CDR2 FQGNSA. Spanning cysteine to phenylalanine, the CDR3 consists of 16 amino acids. Kept here is only the CDR3 DNA, which spans 48 bases and is read in frame from base 1. V sheds 2 bases and J sheds 6 bases, leaving 17 bases between their ends. About this clone: The antigen it binds to is not known. One base away there is no much larger clone; base qualities are not given.

The collaborating institutions used their own protocols to collect whole blood in K2EDTA tubes. For TCRbeta analysis, collaborator samples were shipped as frozen whole blood, as isolated PBMCs, or as DNA extracted from either sample type. TCRbeta CDR3 regions were amplified from genomic DNA using the immunoSEQ Assay, a bias-controlled multiplex PCR. Concerning the study's data processing: The number of nucleated cells in each sample was estimated from the amplification of reference gene primers within the assay. To quantify the absolute abundance of each unique TCRbeta CDR3 rearrangement, sequence reads were collapsed and filtered. For each sample, productive Simpson clonality was calculated as the square root of Simpson's diversity index over productive rearrangements. TCRdb holds this immuneACCESS table with in-frame rearrangements only. Some clones are missing; in checked studies, unresolved V genes explain under half, and the rest has no known cause. The V and J calls and clone size were taken over from that table, and D and trimming were inferred from the DNA. The sample data list around 120,000 clones, and 70% to 90% of these were observed just once. The ten largest clones capture 0.88% of the sample.

Sequenced: peripheral blood. The TCR sequence derives from a woman aged 45-65 years with active or convalescent COVID-19. The chain joins TRBV7-2 to TRBJ2-4; TRBD2 is a weak D gene call, 7 bases matching. Read as DNA, the sequence is TGTGCCAGCAGCTTATTAGGCTGGAGGGGGGGAAACATTCAGTACTTC. This is translated as CASSLLGWRGGNIQYF.